The T cell receptor (beta chain) described here comes from a study of blood T cell repertoires in COVID-19. Background on the study: Whether acute or convalescent, the COVID-19 samples came from the United States, Italy and Spain. Sample material is recorded as cDNA or gDNA derived from T cells, B-cell-depleted T cells, or PBMCs.

V was clipped by 6 bases and J by 12 bases, with 18 bases between them. The CDR3 contains 13 residues. Germline assignment: CDR1 LNHDA and CDR2 SQIVND (reference sequence). This clone occurred a few times. As handled by the study authors: Reference gene primer amplification in the assay estimated nucleated cell counts. Clones were read by immunoSEQ multiplex PCR, and TCRdb kept only the in-frame ones, dropping some. The V and J calls and clone size are taken from that table; D and trimming were inferred from the DNA. The data show roughly 220,000 clones, with about three quarters seen just once and around 5.4% held by the top ten.

This clonotype was sampled from a woman in her 70s with acute or convalescent COVID-19. J is TRBJ2-4 and V is TRBV19; the D gene is possibly TRBD1 (6 bases). Sample: peripheral blood. The CDR3, as DNA: TGTGCCAGTAGCCACCTTCAGGGGCACACTCAGTACTTC. Its translation is CASSHLQGHTQYF.